The rows below give T cell receptor beta chains drawn from one sample of a study of blood T cell repertoires in COVID-19. Only in-frame clones appear in the TCRdb table, and some are missing; sequencing was by immunoSEQ multiplex PCR. The repertoire consists of some 51,000 clones, with around 90% occurring once and the leading ten covering 13% to 15%. The sample consisted of peripheral blood. The receptors were gathered from a human donor with active COVID-19. The donor label of this sample is uncertain. Each CDR3 is given with its conserved first and last residue. Fields, in order: V gene, clone size, J gene, D gene, CDR3 DNA, CDR3 protein. D genes are given only for firm matches. Clone size is not always given. Where it is, it says once, few, many or a class for expanded clones.

>TRBV7-9|NA|TRBJ1-6|NA
TGTGCCAGCAGCCTAGGTAGATCACCCCTCCACTTT
CASSLGRSPLHF
>TRBV13|NA|TRBJ2-1|TRBD2
TGTGCCAGCAGCCACGGGACTAGCGGGGGGTTGGATGAGCAGTTCTTC
CASSHGTSGGLDEQFF
>TRBV29-1|NA|TRBJ2-7|TRBD2
TGCAGCGCCTCAACGGGCAGGGGGGAAACTAGCGGGAGGATTTCCTACGAGCAGTACTTC
CSASTGRGETSGRISYEQYF
>TRBV7-2|few|TRBJ1-2|TRBD1
TGTGCCAGCAGCTTGGGGACAGGGAAAATCTATGGCTACACCTTC
CASSLGTGKIYGYTF
>TRBV2|NA|TRBJ2-7|TRBD2
TGTGCCAGCACGGCGGGAGGGCTTTTACCCAGCTCCTACGAGCAGTACTTC
CASTAGGLLPSSYEQYF
>TRBV18|NA|TRBJ2-1|TRBD1
TGTGCCAGCTCACTTGACAGGGGCAATGAGCAGTTCTTC
CASSLDRGNEQFF
>TRBV7-8|NA|TRBJ1-2|TRBD1
TGTGCCAGCAGCACAGGGGGCTATGGCTACACCTTC
CASSTGGYGYTF
>TRBV2|NA|TRBJ1-1|NA
TGTGCCAGCATCACCTCCCAGGGGCACACTGAAGCTTTCTTT
CASITSQGHTEAFF
>TRBV7-2|once|TRBJ2-1|NA
TGTGCCAGCAGCTTACGCGGTAGCATTTACAATGAGCAGTTCTTC
CASSLRGSIYNEQFF
>TRBV11-3|once|TRBJ2-2|TRBD1
TGTGCCAGCAGCGGCCGGGACAGGGGGGCGAACACCGGGGAGCTGTTTTTT
CASSGRDRGANTGELFF
>TRBV9|NA|TRBJ1-2|NA
TGTGCCAGCAGCGTAGAGGGAGGGGGGATTTATGGCTACACCTTC
CASSVEGGGIYGYTF
>TRBV5-6|once|TRBJ2-7|NA
TGTGCCAGCAGCCCGGGACCGGACTACTACGAGCAGTACTTC
CASSPGPDYYEQYF
>TRBV7-3|NA|TRBJ2-3|TRBD2
TGTGCCAGCAGCCCCGGGAGCGGGGCGGATACGCAGTATTTT
CASSPGSGADTQYF
>TRBV27|NA|TRBJ1-1|NA
TGTGCCAGCAGTTTTAGGAGTGAAAACACTGAAGCTTTCTTT
CASSFRSENTEAFF
>TRBV5-1|once|TRBJ2-7|NA
TGCGCCAGCAGCAAGACTGCATCCTACGAGCAGTACTTC
CASSKTASYEQYF
>TRBV19|NA|TRBJ1-5|TRBD1
TGTGCCAGTAACTCCGGGACAGGGGGCAATCAGCCCCAGCATTTT
CASNSGTGGNQPQHF
>TRBV27|once|TRBJ2-1|NA
TGTGCCAGCAGCCCCCCGGGCGGGACCTACAATGAGCAGTTCTTC
CASSPPGGTYNEQFF
>TRBV29-1|NA|TRBJ1-2|TRBD1
TGCAGCGTTCAGGGGGCCTCCGATGGCTACACCTTC
CSVQGASDGYTF
>TRBV7-2|NA|TRBJ2-1|TRBD2
TGTGCCAGCAGCCCCGGACTAGCGGGGTACAATGAGCAGTTCTTC
CASSPGLAGYNEQFF
>TRBV19|NA|TRBJ1-1|NA
TGTGCCAGTAGTATCGGGACAACTGAAGCTTTCTTT
CASSIGTTEAFF
>TRBV30|NA|TRBJ1-2|NA
TGTGCCTGGAGTGTCCAGCGTAAGGGGGTCTATGGCTACACCTTC
CAWSVQRKGVYGYTF
>TRBV18|NA|TRBJ2-1|NA
TGTGCCAGCTCAGGGGCTGACAATGAGCAGTTCTTC
CASSGADNEQFF
>TRBV25-1|once|TRBJ1-6|NA
TGTGCCAGCAGTGAAAGGGGTTGGTCACCCCTCCACTTT
CASSERGWSPLHF
>TRBV14|NA|TRBJ2-3|TRBD1
TGTGCCAGCAGCTCCACAGGGGCGGATACGCAGTATTTT
CASSSTGADTQYF
>TRBV6-2/TRBV6-3|NA|TRBJ1-5|NA
TGTGCCAGCAGTTTTACAGGCCCCTTGACCCAGCATTTT
CASSFTGPLTQHF
>TRBV29-1|NA|TRBJ1-1|NA
TGCAGCGTCGTGCAAGGGGGCACTGAAGCTTTCTTT
CSVVQGGTEAFF
>TRBV6-5|NA|TRBJ2-3|NA
TGTGCCAGCAGTCGAGGTAGCGGAGGCACAGATACGCAGTATTTT
CASSRGSGGTDTQYF
>TRBV5-4|NA|TRBJ2-3|TRBD2
TGTGCCAGCAGCCCAGGGACTAGCGGGAGAACGCAGTATTTT
CASSPGTSGRTQYF
>TRBV3-1/TRBV3-2|NA|TRBJ2-4|NA
TGTGCCAGCAGCCAAGCGACAGTTAGTCTGTCCAAAAACATTCAGTACTTC
CASSQATVSLSKNIQYF
>TRBV7-5|few|TRBJ1-2|NA
TGTGCCAGAAGCCTTACTTTGGGACAGGGTGGGGGCTACACCTTC
CARSLTLGQGGGYTF
>TRBV6-5|NA|TRBJ2-7|TRBD1
TGTGCCAGCAGCGACAGGGGGCGCGTTTACGAGCAGTACTTC
CASSDRGRVYEQYF
>TRBV10-3|NA|TRBJ2-1|TRBD2
TGTGCCATCAGCCAAGCGGGGCGATCCTACAATGAGCAGTTCTTC
CAISQAGRSYNEQFF
>TRBV9|NA|TRBJ2-5|NA
TGTGCCAGCAGCGTAGAGGCTAGCGTCCCCCCAAAACAGACCCAGTACTTC
CASSVEASVPPKQTQYF